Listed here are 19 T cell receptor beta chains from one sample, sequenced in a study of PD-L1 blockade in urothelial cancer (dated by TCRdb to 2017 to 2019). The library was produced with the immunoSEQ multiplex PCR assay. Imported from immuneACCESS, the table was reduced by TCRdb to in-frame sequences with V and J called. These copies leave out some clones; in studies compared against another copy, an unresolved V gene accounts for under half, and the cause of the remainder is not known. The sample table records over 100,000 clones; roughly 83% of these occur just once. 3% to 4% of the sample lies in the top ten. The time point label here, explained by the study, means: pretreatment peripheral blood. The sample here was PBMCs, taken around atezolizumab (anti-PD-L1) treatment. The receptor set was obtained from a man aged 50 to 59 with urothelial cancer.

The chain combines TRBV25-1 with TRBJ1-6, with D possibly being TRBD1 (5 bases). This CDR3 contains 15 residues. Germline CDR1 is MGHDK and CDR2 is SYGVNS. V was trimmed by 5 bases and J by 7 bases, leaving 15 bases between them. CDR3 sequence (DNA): TGTGCCAGCAGTCTCCCGGGACGGGAGAATTCACCCCTCCACTTT. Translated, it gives CASSLPGRENSPLHF.

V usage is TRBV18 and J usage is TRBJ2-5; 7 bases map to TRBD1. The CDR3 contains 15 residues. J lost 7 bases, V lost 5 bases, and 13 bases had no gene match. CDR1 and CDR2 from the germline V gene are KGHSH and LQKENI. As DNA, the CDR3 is TGTGCCAGCTCATCCGACAGGGACGGCTATATGACCCAGTACTTC. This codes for CASSSDRDGYMTQYF.

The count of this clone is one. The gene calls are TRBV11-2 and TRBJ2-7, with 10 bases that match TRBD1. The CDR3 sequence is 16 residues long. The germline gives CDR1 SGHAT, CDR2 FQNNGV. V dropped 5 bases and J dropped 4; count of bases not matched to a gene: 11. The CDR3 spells CASSREGDRGIYEQYF. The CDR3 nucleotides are TGTGCCAGCAGCCGGGAAGGGGACAGGGGAATTTACGAGCAGTACTTC.

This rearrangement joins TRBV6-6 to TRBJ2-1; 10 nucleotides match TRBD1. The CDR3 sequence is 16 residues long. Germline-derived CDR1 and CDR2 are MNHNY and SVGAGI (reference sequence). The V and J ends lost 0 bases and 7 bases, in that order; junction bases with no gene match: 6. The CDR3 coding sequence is TGTGCCAGCAGTTACTCTAGGACAGGGGGACGGAATGAGCAGTTCTTC. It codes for CASSYSRTGGRNEQFF.

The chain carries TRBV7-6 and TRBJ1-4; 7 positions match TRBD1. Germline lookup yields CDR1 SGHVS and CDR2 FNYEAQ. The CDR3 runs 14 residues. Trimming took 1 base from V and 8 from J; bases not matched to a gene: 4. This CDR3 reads CASSLVGGEEKLFF. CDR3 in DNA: TGTGCCAGCAGCTTAGTAGGGGGCGAAGAAAAACTGTTTTTT.

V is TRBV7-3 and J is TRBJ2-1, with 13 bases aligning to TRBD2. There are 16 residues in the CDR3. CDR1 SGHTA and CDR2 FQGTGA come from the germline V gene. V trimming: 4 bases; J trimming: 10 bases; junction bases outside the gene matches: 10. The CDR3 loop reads CASSSLGLAGEGEQFF. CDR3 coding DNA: TGTGCCAGCAGCTCCCTTGGACTAGCGGGAGAGGGCGAGCAGTTCTTC.

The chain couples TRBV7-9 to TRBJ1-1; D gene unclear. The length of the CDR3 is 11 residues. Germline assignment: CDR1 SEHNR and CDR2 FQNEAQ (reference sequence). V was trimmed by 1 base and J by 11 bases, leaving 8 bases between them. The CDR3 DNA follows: TGTGCCAGCAGCTTAGACCCTAGCGCTTTCTTT. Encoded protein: CASSLDPSAFF.

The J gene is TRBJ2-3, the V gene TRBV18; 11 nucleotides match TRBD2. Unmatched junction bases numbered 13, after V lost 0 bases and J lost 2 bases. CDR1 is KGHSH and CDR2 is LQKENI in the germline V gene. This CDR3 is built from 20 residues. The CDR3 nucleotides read TGTGCCAGCTCACCACCGGGGGCTTTAGCGGGAGGGCCAAACACAGATACGCAGTATTTT. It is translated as CASSPPGALAGGPNTDTQYF.

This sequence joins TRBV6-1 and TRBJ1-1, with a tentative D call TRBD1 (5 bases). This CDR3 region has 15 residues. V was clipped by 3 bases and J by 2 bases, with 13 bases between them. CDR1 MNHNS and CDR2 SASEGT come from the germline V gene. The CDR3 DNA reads TGTGCCAGCAGTGAGTCGGGGGGAGTAAACACTGAAGCTTTCTTT. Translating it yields CASSESGGVNTEAFF.

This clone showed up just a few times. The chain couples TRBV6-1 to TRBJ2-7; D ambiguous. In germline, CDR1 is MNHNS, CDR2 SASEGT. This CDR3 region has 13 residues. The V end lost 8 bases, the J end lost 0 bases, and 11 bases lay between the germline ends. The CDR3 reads CASLLGGSYEQYF. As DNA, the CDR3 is TGTGCCAGCCTGTTAGGCGGCTCCTACGAGCAGTACTTC.

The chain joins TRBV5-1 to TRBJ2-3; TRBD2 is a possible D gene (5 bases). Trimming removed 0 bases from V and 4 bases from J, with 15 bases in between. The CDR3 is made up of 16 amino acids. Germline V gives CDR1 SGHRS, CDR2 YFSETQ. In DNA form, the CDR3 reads TGCGCCAGCAGCTTGGCCAAGCGGTCCTCCCCAGATACGCAGTATTTT. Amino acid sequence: CASSLAKRSSPDTQYF.

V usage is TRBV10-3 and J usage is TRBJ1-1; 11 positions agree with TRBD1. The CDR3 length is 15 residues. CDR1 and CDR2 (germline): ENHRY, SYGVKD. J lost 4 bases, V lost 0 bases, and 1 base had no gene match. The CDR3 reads CAISESDRGPTEAFF. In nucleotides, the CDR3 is TGTGCCATCAGTGAGTCGGACAGGGGGCCCACTGAAGCTTTCTTT.

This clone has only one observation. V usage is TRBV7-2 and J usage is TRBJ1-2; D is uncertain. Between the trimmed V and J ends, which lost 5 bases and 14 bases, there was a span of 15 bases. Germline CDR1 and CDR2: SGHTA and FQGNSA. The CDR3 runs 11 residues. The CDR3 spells CASSPGYSLTF. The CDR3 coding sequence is TGTGCCAGCAGCCCAGGATATTCGTTGACCTTC.

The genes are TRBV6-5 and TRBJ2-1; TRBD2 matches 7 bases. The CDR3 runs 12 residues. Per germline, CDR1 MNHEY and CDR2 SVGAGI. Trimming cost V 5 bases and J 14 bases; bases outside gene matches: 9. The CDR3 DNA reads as TGTGCCAGCAGTGACCCCGGGACTAAAGAGTTCTTC. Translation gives CASSDPGTKEFF.

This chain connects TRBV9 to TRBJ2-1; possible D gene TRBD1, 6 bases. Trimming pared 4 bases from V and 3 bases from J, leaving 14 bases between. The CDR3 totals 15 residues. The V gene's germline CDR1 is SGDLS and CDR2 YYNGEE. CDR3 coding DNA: TGTGCCAGCAGCTGGCAGGGGACCAGCTACAATGAGCAGTTCTTC. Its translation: CASSWQGTSYNEQFF.

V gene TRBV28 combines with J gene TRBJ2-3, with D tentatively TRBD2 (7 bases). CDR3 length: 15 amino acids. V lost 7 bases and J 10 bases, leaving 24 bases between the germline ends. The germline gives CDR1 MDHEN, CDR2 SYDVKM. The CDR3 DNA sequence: TGTGCCAGCACTGACCAATTGAGGGGGAGGGCTGCGCAGTATTTT. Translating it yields CASTDQLRGRAAQYF. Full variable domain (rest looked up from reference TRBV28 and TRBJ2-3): DVKVTQSSRYLVKRTGEKVFLECVQDMDHENMFWYRQDPGLGLRLIYFSYDVKMKEKGDIPEGYSVSREKKERFSLILESASTNQTSMYLCASTDQLRGRAAQYFGPGTRLTVL.

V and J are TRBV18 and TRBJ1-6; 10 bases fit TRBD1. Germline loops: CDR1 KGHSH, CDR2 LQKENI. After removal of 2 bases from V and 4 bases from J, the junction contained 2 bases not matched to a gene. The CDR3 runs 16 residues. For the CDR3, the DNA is TGTGCCAGCTCACCAGAGGGACAGGGGTATAATTCACCCCTCCACTTT. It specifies CASSPEGQGYNSPLHF.

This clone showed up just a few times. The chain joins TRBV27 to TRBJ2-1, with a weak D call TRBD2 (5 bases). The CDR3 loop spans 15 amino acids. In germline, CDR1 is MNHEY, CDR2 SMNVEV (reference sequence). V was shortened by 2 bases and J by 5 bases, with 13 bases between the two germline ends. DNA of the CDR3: TGTGCCAGCAGTTTAATGGTCTATAGCGACAATGAGCAGTTCTTC. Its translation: CASSLMVYSDNEQFF.

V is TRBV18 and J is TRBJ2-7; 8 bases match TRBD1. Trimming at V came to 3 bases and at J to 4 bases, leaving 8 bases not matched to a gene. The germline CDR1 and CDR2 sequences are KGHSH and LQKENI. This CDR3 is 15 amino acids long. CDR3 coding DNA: TGTGCCAGCTCACCCTCGGCAGGGGGCAAGTACGAGCAGTACTTC. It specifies CASSPSAGGKYEQYF.